This TCR beta chain was profiled in a study of CD8 T cells in Susac syndrome. Study summary: Each patient with Susac syndrome, at the time of blood draw, was therapy-naive, on corticosteroids, or on intravenous immunoglobulin alone.

The V gene end was trimmed by 1 base and the J gene end by 7 bases; junction bases not matched to a gene: 11. This CDR3 contains 17 residues. cDNA came from about 0.5 to 1 ug RNA primed by random hexamers. The amplification used immunoSEQ multiplex PCR on TCR beta CDR3; it spanned 54 Vbeta and 13 Jbeta. TCRdb passed the immunoSEQ multiplex PCR reads through MiXCR, listing each CDR3 protein once. Among under 200,000 distinct CDR3 sequences listed, 90% to 97% were seen once. Isolation of CD8+ and CD4+ T cells was performed negatively, whereas enrichment of TEMRA cells was done by FACS. The chain couples TRBV12-3 or TRBV12-4 to TRBJ1-5; 9 nucleotides align to TRBD1. Specimen: CD4+ T cells from PBMCs. This TCR came from a human donor with Susac syndrome. CDR3 DNA sequence: TGTGCCAGCAGTTTAGAAACGTACGGACAGGGGTGGCAGCCCCAGCATTTT. It codes for CASSLETYGQGWQPQHF.